This is a list of T cell receptor beta chains from one sample in a study of T cell responses to AZD1222 COVID-19 vaccine. Measured with immunoSEQ multiplex PCR; TCRdb has only the in-frame clones, and not every one. The table records about 140,000 clones, about 92% of them present only once. The specimen was peripheral blood, collected on day 0 of AZD1222 vaccination. The receptors here all came from an adult in good health. Both conserved end residues are part of each CDR3. The order of the fields is clone size, V gene, CDR3 protein. Size tells how often a clone was seen (once, few, many) or the class of an expanded clone, and some rows leave it out.

size: -; V: TRBV2; CDR3: CASSAGQRNEKLFF
size: -; V: TRBV28; CDR3: CASSFGHLDETQYF
size: once; V: TRBV19; CDR3: CASSPRVLVSIYF
size: -; V: TRBV7-2; CDR3: CASSPGLAGSSYNEQFF
size: -; V: TRBV7-2; CDR3: CASSLQGRNSPLHF
size: -; V: TRBV19; CDR3: CASTRQGAGETQYF
size: once; V: TRBV10-3; CDR3: CAIGLRDRAKGYTF
size: -; V: TRBV5-4; CDR3: CASSLRTGGADTQYF
size: -; V: TRBV28; CDR3: CASSLFLGGTDRDRTEAFF
size: -; V: TRBV6-1; CDR3: CASSDGGNTIYF
size: -; V: TRBV7-3; CDR3: CASSQTGGLKSGYTF
size: -; V: TRBV5-8; CDR3: CASSSFSRLKETQYF
size: -; V: TRBV27; CDR3: CASSPLDRRGVAGYNEQFF
size: -; V: TRBV12-3/TRBV12-4; CDR3: CASSPDSPQPQHF
size: -; V: TRBV19; CDR3: CASTAAQLSGNTIYF
size: -; V: TRBV12-5; CDR3: CASAETGMISGANVLTF
size: -; V: TRBV10-3; CDR3: CAISPRQGNYSPLHF
size: -; V: TRBV15; CDR3: CATSRTSGLGSWGYTF
size: -; V: TRBV30; CDR3: CAWSHLPGGGSGTSYEQYF
size: -; V: TRBV10-3; CDR3: CAIRKAGEGNIQYF
size: -; V: TRBV11-3; CDR3: CASSSAKDRRTDTQYF
size: -; V: TRBV18; CDR3: CASPPSPTGLVEQYF
size: -; V: TRBV28; CDR3: CASSFTSGGLNYEQYF
size: -; V: TRBV10-1; CDR3: CASSDPRGRDIQYF
size: -; V: TRBV7-9; CDR3: CASSLGFGRSSYNEQFF
size: -; V: TRBV15; CDR3: CATSRGQGLTGELFF
size: -; V: TRBV30; CDR3: CAWGGSTGSKRYEQYF
size: -; V: TRBV30; CDR3: CAWSVLGTGELFF
size: -; V: TRBV4-2; CDR3: CASSQERYTEAFF
size: once; V: TRBV6-6; CDR3: CASSYSGGDQPQHF
size: -; V: TRBV20-1; CDR3: CSASGGGYNEQFF
size: -; V: TRBV14; CDR3: CASSPTGDVHEQYF
size: -; V: TRBV7-2; CDR3: CASSLEDLGSGIGQETQYF
size: -; V: TRBV5-6; CDR3: CASQRDRGDEQYF
size: -; V: TRBV5-1; CDR3: CASSLAGVETQYF
size: -; V: TRBV11-2; CDR3: CASSLARLAGDEQYF
size: -; V: TRBV18; CDR3: CASSPAQASGSGEQYF
size: -; V: TRBV6-1; CDR3: CASSDYSGRAGNTIYF
size: -; V: TRBV5-6; CDR3: CASSLGNQPQHF
size: -; V: TRBV4-2; CDR3: CASSQPSGSPYEQYF
size: -; V: TRBV4-1; CDR3: CASSHLGQIPYEQYF
size: -; V: TRBV18; CDR3: CASSPRVENTEAFF
size: -; V: TRBV30; CDR3: CAWSARPEQPQHF
size: -; V: TRBV5-8; CDR3: CASSLTYTGELFF
size: -; V: TRBV6-5; CDR3: CASRGQGYGYTF
size: -; V: TRBV7-6; CDR3: CASSPMAYQETQYF
size: -; V: TRBV6-5; CDR3: CASSYSPEYNEQFF
size: -; V: TRBV2; CDR3: CATRDRDLLGSPLHF
size: -; V: TRBV5-1; CDR3: CASSWGTATYEQYF
size: -; V: TRBV5-1; CDR3: CASTALAGNPNEQFF
size: -; V: TRBV20-1; CDR3: CSASSQGGGNTIYF
size: -; V: TRBV7-2; CDR3: CASGPGYLVEQYF
size: -; V: TRBV30; CDR3: CAWSVKQKNQPQHF
size: once; V: TRBV4-1; CDR3: CASSQDVAETYNEQFF
size: -; V: TRBV12-3/TRBV12-4; CDR3: CASSAGPNTEAFF
size: -; V: TRBV6-4; CDR3: CASALPRGYNEQFF
size: -; V: TRBV3-1/TRBV3-2; CDR3: CASSYLRGTNEKLFF
size: -; V: TRBV4-1; CDR3: CASSQGQGRYGNQPQHF
size: -; V: TRBV27; CDR3: CASSFLGDEQFF